These 20 T cell receptor beta chains were sequenced from one sample in a study of identical twins. One entry per CDR3 protein results from TCRdb running MiXCR on the 5' RACE reads. The table has around 570,000 distinct CDR3 sequences, over 8.5% seen once. These records were also assigned to another study, of yellow fever vaccine responses in identical twins.

The material sequenced was PBMCs. Every receptor here comes from a woman between 18 and 30 years old in good health.

This clonotype showed up many times. In nucleotides, the CDR3 is TGTGCCAGCAGCTTAGATACCGGGAGTGGAAACACCATATATTTT. Amino acids: CASSLDTGSGNTIYF. The chain links TRBV7-2 to TRBJ1-3; D ambiguous. V lost 1 base and J lost 3, with 10 bases in between. The CDR3 totals 15 residues. Germline CDR1 reads SGHTA; CDR2 reads FQGNSA.

This clonotype was counted between two and nine times. V and J are TRBV7-2 and TRBJ1-1; no reliable D call. V lost 0 bases to trimming and J lost 6 bases, with 11 bases between them. The germline CDR1 and CDR2 sequences are SGHTA and FQGNSA. This CDR3 is 14 amino acids long. The CDR3 spells CASSLAYTPPEAFF. The DNA of the CDR3 is TGTGCCAGCAGCTTAGCTTACACTCCCCCTGAAGCTTTCTTT.

This clonotype was counted between two and nine times. This sequence joins TRBV6-4 and TRBJ2-3, with a weak D call TRBD2 (6 bases). This CDR3 spans 15 amino acids. Trimming took 2 bases from V and 2 from J, leaving 11 bases between them. Per the germline V gene, CDR1 is MRHNA and CDR2 is SNTAGT. The CDR3 bases are TGTGCCAGCAGTGACGGGGGGTCCCCCACAGATACGCAGTATTTT. Protein product: CASSDGGSPTDTQYF.

This clonotype was observed at least ten times. V gene TRBV6-1 combines with J gene TRBJ2-5; D is uncertain. Looked up from germline, CDR1 is MNHNS and CDR2 is SASEGT. The CDR3 is 16 amino acids. V was clipped by 6 bases and J by 5 bases, with 22 bases between them. The CDR3 sequence is CASSPARTVQGETQYF. CDR3 sequence (DNA): TGTGCCAGCAGCCCCGCTAGGACGGTGCAAGGGGAGACCCAGTACTTC.

This CDR3 is CSALAFQETQYF. DNA for the CDR3: TGCAGTGCTTTAGCGTTCCAAGAGACCCAGTACTTC. The chain combines TRBV20-1 with TRBJ2-5, with D perhaps TRBD2 (5 bases). The CDR3 is 12 amino acids. V shed 5 bases and J shed 1 base, with 8 bases lying between them. Per germline, CDR1 DFQATT and CDR2 SNEGSKA (reference sequence).

This clonotype was picked up many times. This chain links TRBV11-2 with TRBJ2-2; unclear D gene. The CDR3 has 13 residues. Germline values: CDR1 SGHAT, CDR2 FQNNGV. V lost 0 bases, J lost 6 bases, and 5 bases lay in between. CDR3 in DNA: TGTGCCAGCAGCTTAGAGGGCCCCGGGGAGCTGTTTTTT. Translated: CASSLEGPGELFF.

This clonotype was picked up a small number of times. The chain couples TRBV28 to TRBJ2-4; D is undetermined. Between the trimmed V and J ends, which lost 8 bases and 6 bases, there was a span of 11 bases. The CDR3 has 12 amino acids. The germline CDR1 and CDR2 sequences are MDHEN and SYDVKM. The CDR3 coding sequence is TGTGCCAGCTCTCGAACAGCAAACATTCAGTACTTC. This codes for CASSRTANIQYF.

The chain employs TRBV6-1 and TRBJ1-5, with 10 bases fitting TRBD1. V dropped 8 bases and J dropped 5; count of bases not matched to a gene: 18. Germline lookup yields CDR1 MNHNS and CDR2 SASEGT. The CDR3 is 18 amino acids. CDR3 region: CASLGAGDRGPLYQPQHF. As DNA, the CDR3 is TGTGCCAGCTTAGGAGCCGGGGACAGGGGCCCACTCTATCAGCCCCAGCATTTT.

This clonotype was recorded many times. The rearrangement joins TRBV10-3 to TRBJ2-7; TRBD1 matches at 11 bases. Germline V lookup: CDR1 ENHRY, CDR2 SYGVKD. The CDR3 has 16 amino acids. Unmatched junction bases numbered 6, after V lost 0 bases and J lost 5 bases. This CDR3 reads CAISESGDRGIHEQYF. The CDR3 bases are TGTGCCATCAGTGAGTCGGGGGACAGGGGGATCCACGAGCAGTACTTC.

The chain uses TRBV14 and TRBJ2-1, with D uncertain. Trimming removed 0 bases at V and 0 bases at J, with 6 bases between. The CDR3 is made up of 15 amino acids. In germline, CDR1 is SGHDN, CDR2 FVKESK. CDR3 DNA sequence: TGTGCCAGCAGCCAAGACTGGAGCTCCTACAATGAGCAGTTCTTC. Its translation: CASSQDWSSYNEQFF.

Ten or more counts support this clonotype. The chain is built from TRBV29-1 and TRBJ2-7, with 7 bases that match TRBD2. The V segment lost 6 bases and the J segment 7 bases; nucleotides outside the gene matches: 6. The CDR3 contains 11 residues. Germline V CDR1 and CDR2: SQVTM, ANQGSEA. The CDR3 DNA follows: TGCAGCGTCCGACTAGCCTTGGAGCAGTACTTC. It is translated as CSVRLALEQYF.

A few counts support this clonotype. CDR3: CASSQNRGDRNTEAFF. DNA of the CDR3: TGTGCCAGCAGCCAAAACAGGGGAGATCGGAACACTGAAGCTTTCTTT. The V gene is TRBV12-3 or TRBV12-4, the J gene TRBJ1-1, with TRBD1 matching over 7 bases. The V segment lost 6 bases and the J segment 1 base; nucleotides outside the gene matches: 11. The CDR3 is 16 amino acids.

This clonotype was recorded at least ten times. V and J are TRBV28 and TRBJ2-7, with D maybe TRBD2 (7 bases). The CDR3 has 13 amino acids. Trimming shortened V by 6 bases and J by 7 bases, and 16 bases separated the two germline ends. The germline CDR1 and CDR2 sequences are MDHEN and SYDVKM. The CDR3 sequence is CASRLGGAGEQYF. CDR3 bases: TGTGCCAGCAGGCTTGGGGGGGCGGGGGAGCAGTACTTC.

This clonotype was counted only a few times. The rearrangement uses TRBV4-2 and TRBJ2-2, with a tentative D call TRBD2 (6 bases). Germline V gives CDR1 LGHNA, CDR2 YNFKEQ. The CDR3 extends over 13 amino acids. V was shortened by 6 bases and J by 10 bases, with 15 bases between the two germline ends. CDR3 region: CASSPGLSTELFF. CDR3 nucleotide sequence: TGTGCCAGCAGTCCGGGACTTTCTACGGAGCTGTTTTTT.

This clonotype was counted a few times. V usage is TRBV12-3 or TRBV12-4 and J usage is TRBJ2-1; D unclear. This CDR3 is 16 amino acids long. Trimming removed 1 base at V and 0 bases at J, with 10 bases between. CDR3 sequence: CASSLGTTSSYNEQFF. As DNA, the CDR3 is TGTGCCAGCAGTTTAGGGACCACAAGCTCCTACAATGAGCAGTTCTTC.

The table lists this clonotype with many counts. The chain couples TRBV7-9 to TRBJ2-1; 10 nucleotides match TRBD2. From germline, CDR1 is SEHNR and CDR2 FQNEAQ (reference sequence). This CDR3 region has 15 residues. After removal of 4 bases from V and 3 bases from J, the junction contained 3 bases not matched to a gene. In DNA form, the CDR3 reads TGTGCCAGCAGCTCGGTAGCGGGAGGCTACAATGAGCAGTTCTTC. It encodes CASSSVAGGYNEQFF.

This clonotype was seen ten or more times. The V call is TRBV7-9, the J call TRBJ2-7, with 9 bases identical to TRBD1. Losses at the gene ends were 7 bases for V and 0 bases for J; bases not matched to a gene: 13. Per germline, CDR1 SEHNR and CDR2 FQNEAQ (reference sequence). The CDR3 consists of 17 residues. The CDR3 sequence: CASKTSVGTGSSYEQYF. The CDR3 DNA sequence: TGTGCCAGCAAAACTTCTGTGGGGACAGGGAGCTCCTACGAGCAGTACTTC.

In its sample, this clonotype was seen a few times. This chain joins TRBV28 and TRBJ2-6, with D maybe TRBD2 (5 bases). This CDR3 spans 17 amino acids. Germline CDR1 MDHEN, CDR2 SYDVKM. Trimming left V 6 bases short and J 1 base short, with 16 bases between. The CDR3 is CASSPTGLSSGANVLTF. The CDR3 DNA reads as TGTGCCAGCAGCCCGACCGGACTGTCGTCTGGGGCCAACGTCCTGACTTTC.

This clonotype was seen ten or more times. The gene calls are TRBV18 and TRBJ2-5; D is unclear. The CDR3 sequence is 12 residues long. Trimming removed 1 base at V and 4 bases at J, with 4 bases between. The V gene's germline CDR1 is KGHSH and CDR2 LQKENI. CDR3 coding DNA: TGTGCCAGCTCACCACTTCCAGAGACCCAGTACTTC. Its translation is CASSPLPETQYF.

This clonotype was picked up many times. The V call is TRBV9, the J call TRBJ2-7; D is perhaps TRBD1 (5 bases). V was cut by 0 bases and J by 1 base, with 8 bases left in between. CDR1 is SGDLS and CDR2 is YYNGEE in the germline V gene. CDR3 length: 14 amino acids. The CDR3 sequence: CASSVEAGSYEQYF. CDR3 nucleotide sequence: TGTGCCAGCAGCGTAGAGGCAGGGTCCTACGAGCAGTACTTC.